This is a list of T cell receptor beta chains from one sample in a study of cytomegalovirus exposure and HLA in healthy donors. Produced via immunoSEQ multiplex PCR; TCRdb's table is partial and in-frame only. The data contain tens of thousands of clones, roughly 80% of them singletons. The sequenced sample consisted of PBMCs. These receptors were taken from a man aged 25 to 40 in good health and CMV-seropositive. The CDR3 runs from the conserved cysteine through the conserved F or W. Each record gives: V gene, D gene, J gene, clone size, CDR3 protein, CDR3 DNA. The D gene is left open where the match is weak. Clone size, where shown, is once, few, many, or a class for clones that have expanded.

TRBV13	TRBD1	TRBJ2-7	.	CASSLGSGQGVGEQYF	TGTGCCAGCAGCTTAGGCTCGGGACAGGGGGTCGGCGAGCAGTACTTC
TRBV7-3	TRBD1	TRBJ1-2	.	CASSPTGVDGYTF	TGTGCCAGCAGCCCGACAGGGGTGGATGGCTACACCTTC
TRBV27	TRBD2	TRBJ2-5	.	CASSLGLAGAGGQYF	TGTGCCAGCAGTTTGGGACTAGCGGGGGCCGGGGGCCAGTACTTC
TRBV4-3	TRBD2	TRBJ2-4	.	CASSQGGGLAKNIQYF	TGCGCCAGCAGCCAAGGGGGAGGGCTTGCCAAAAACATTCAGTACTTC
TRBV18	.	TRBJ1-3	.	CASSPRQDSGNTIYF	TGTGCCAGCTCACCCCGACAGGATTCTGGAAACACCATATATTTT
TRBV4-3	.	TRBJ2-7	once	CASSQDVQYEQYF	TGCGCCAGCAGCCAAGATGTCCAGTACGAGCAGTACTTC
TRBV28	TRBD1	TRBJ1-5	few	CASSGQRTGFGRQPQHF	TGTGCCAGCAGTGGCCAGCGGACAGGGTTCGGGAGGCAGCCCCAGCATTTT
TRBV7-3	.	TRBJ1-2	.	CASSLRGAFEHGYTF	TGTGCCAGCAGCTTACGGGGGGCATTCGAACATGGCTACACCTTC
TRBV19	.	TRBJ2-1	once	CASSDRNRDPFF	TGTGCCAGTAGTGACCGCAACAGGGATCCGTTCTTC
TRBV7-2	TRBD2	TRBJ2-7	.	CASSLGLATNEQYF	TGTGCCAGCAGCTTAGGACTAGCGACAAACGAGCAGTACTTC
TRBV6-9	.	TRBJ2-7	.	CASFVPYEQYF	TGTGCCAGCTTCGTTCCCTACGAGCAGTACTTC
TRBV5-6	.	TRBJ1-6	.	CASSLRGSSSYNSPLHF	TGTGCCAGCAGCTTGAGAGGGAGTAGCTCCTATAATTCACCCCTCCACTTT
TRBV7-9	.	TRBJ1-1	.	CSSNPNGLDSEAFF	TGTTCCAGCAACCCAAACGGGCTGGACTCTGAAGCTTTCTTT
TRBV7-9	.	TRBJ1-2	.	CASSSARGLIDGYTF	TGTGCCAGCAGCTCCGCCAGGGGCCTTATCGATGGCTACACCTTC
TRBV28	TRBD1	TRBJ1-2	.	CASSPGQGGSGYTF	TGTGCCAGCAGCCCTGGACAGGGCGGCTCGGGCTACACCTTC
TRBV19	.	TRBJ1-2	.	CASSNGGRHYYGYTF	TGTGCCAGTAGTAATGGAGGGAGACACTACTATGGCTACACCTTC
TRBV2	.	TRBJ1-5	many	CASSGSFWTERNQPQHF	TGTGCCAGCAGTGGGAGCTTCTGGACAGAACGAAATCAGCCCCAGCATTTT
TRBV14	.	TRBJ2-1	.	CASSQTKVVSYNEQFF	TGTGCCAGCAGCCAAACAAAAGTGGTGTCCTACAATGAGCAGTTCTTC
TRBV6-1	.	TRBJ2-7	.	CASSEVLGSYEQYF	TGTGCCAGCAGTGAAGTGCTAGGATCCTACGAGCAGTACTTC
TRBV7-9	.	TRBJ2-2	.	CASSFAQGPWGLFF	TGTGCCAGCAGCTTTGCACAGGGACCATGGGGGCTGTTTTTT
TRBV5-1	TRBD1	TRBJ2-7	once	CASSNRDRGYEQYF	TGCGCCAGCAGCAACCGGGACAGGGGCTACGAGCAGTACTTC
TRBV6-1	.	TRBJ2-7	.	CASSRRVLTIYEQYF	TGTGCCAGCAGTCGCAGAGTCCTTACTATTTACGAGCAGTACTTC
TRBV5-1	.	TRBJ2-5	once	CASSSSSVTTETQYF	TGCGCCAGCAGCTCGTCCTCGGTTACTACGGAGACCCAGTACTTC
TRBV25-1	TRBD2	TRBJ2-5	.	CASTGGVLSGAPDETQYF	TGTGCCAGCACCGGAGGTGTATTAAGCGGGGCCCCTGATGAGACCCAGTACTTC
TRBV7-2	.	TRBJ1-4	once	CASSVRGTTNEKLFF	TGTGCCAGCAGCGTAAGGGGGACAACTAATGAAAAACTGTTTTTT
TRBV11-3	.	TRBJ2-1	.	CASSPNPLSEQFF	TGTGCCAGCAGCCCAAACCCCTTGAGTGAGCAGTTCTTC
TRBV6-5	TRBD1	TRBJ1-2	few	CASTSNDGTAYGYTF	TGTGCCAGCACCTCAAACGACGGGACAGCTTATGGCTACACCTTC